This TCR beta chain stems from a study of OX40 agonist ivuxolimab in advanced cancers. For the study at large: Patients with prior anti-PD-1, anti-PD-L1 or anti-CTLA-4 therapy were eligible; 35% to 50% had some.

Sequencing used immunoSEQ multiplex PCR; TCRdb keeps in-frame clones, though not all of them. Of roughly 20,000 clones in the sample, roughly four fifths were seen once. Study results and limitations: Expanded clones were, on average, more numerous in CD8+ T cells than in CD4+. It was also the case that some nonresponders had low normalized T-cell clonal expansion.

Blood specimens came from baseline, cycle 4 day 1, and cycle 7 day 1. Notes on this clone: The antigen is not known.

Here the sequenced sample was CD4+ or CD8+ T cells sorted from blood, taken in a trial of the OX40 agonist ivuxolimab. This clonotype originated in an adult with an advanced solid tumor such as melanoma, head and neck, liver or kidney cancer.

DNA for the CDR3: TGCAGTGCTACCCCGAAAGCGCAGTTCTTC. Protein: CSATPKAQFF. The J gene is TRBJ2-1, the V gene TRBV20-1; D is uncertain. The V and J ends lost 4 bases and 12 bases respectively, with 10 bases between them. This CDR3 region has 10 residues. The germline gives CDR1 DFQATT, CDR2 SNEGSKA (reference sequence).